Each of the 14 T cell receptor beta chains below was sequenced from the same sample in a study of low-dose radiotherapy and immunotherapy resistance in tumors. Priming of first-strand cDNA relied on TRAV- and TRBV-specific primers (covering alpha and beta chains). The PCR that amplified TCRs ran for around 20 cycles, relying on a constant-region primer and a V-primer adapter. MiXCR, applied by TCRdb to the reads, yields one record per CDR3 protein. Here the sample spans about 16,000 distinct CDR3 sequences, 70% being singletons. The receptors originated from a human donor with advanced metastatic prostate, ovarian, gallbladder or colorectal cancer (not recorded which). This table probably holds off-target reads from a library built for another chain.

This rearrangement joins TRBV6-2 or TRBV6-3 to TRBJ2-3; tentative D call: TRBD2 (6 bases). The V end lost 5 bases, the J end lost 3 bases, and 18 bases lay between the germline ends. This CDR3 has 16 residues. Looked up from germline, CDR1 is MNHEY and CDR2 is SVGEGT. The CDR3 sequence is CASSERGGVSTDTQYF. As DNA, the CDR3 is TGTGCCAGCAGTGAACGGGGCGGGGTTTCAACAGATACGCAGTATTTT.

The chain combines TRBV29-1 with TRBJ1-5; D is ambiguous. The CDR3 is 13 residues long. Looked up from germline, CDR1 is SQVTM and CDR2 is ANQGSEA. Trimming removed 4 bases from V and 0 bases from J, with 7 bases in between. This chain's CDR3 is CSVVWGSNQPQHF. Written as DNA, the CDR3 is TGCAGCGTTGTTTGGGGTAGCAATCAGCCCCAGCATTTT.

V gene TRBV2 combines with J gene TRBJ2-1, with TRBD2 matching 9 bases. The CDR3 is 14 amino acids. In germline, CDR1 is SNHLY, CDR2 FYNNEI. The junction had 2 bases not matched to a gene; V was cut back by 8 bases and J by 0 bases. CDR3 sequence (DNA): TGTGCCAGCTCTAGCGGGGACTCCTACAATGAGCAGTTCTTC. It yields the protein CASSSGDSYNEQFF. The whole variable domain, remainder taken from reference TRBV2 and TRBJ2-1, is EPEVTQTPSHQVTQMGQEVILRCVPISNHLYFYWYRQILGQKVEFLVSFYNNEISEKSEIFDDQFSVERPDGSNFTLKIRSTKLEDSAMYFCASSSGDSYNEQFFGPGTRLTVL.

In this sample, this clonotype turned up once. The chain employs TRBV24-1 and TRBJ2-2, with TRBD2 as a possible D gene (7 bases). Trimming took off 4 bases at V and 2 bases at J, with 16 bases between the two ends. Germline V gene sequence: CDR1 KGHDR, CDR2 SFDVKD. This CDR3 has 17 residues. The CDR3 nucleotides read TGTGCCACCAGTGAACCGAGGGGGGGGTTAAACACCGGGGAGCTGTTTTTT. Its protein product is CATSEPRGGLNTGELFF.

V and J are TRBV13 and TRBJ2-1; D ambiguous. The germline V gene encodes CDR1 PRHDT and CDR2 FYEKMQ (reference sequence). The V end lost 9 bases, the J end lost 8 bases, and 14 bases lay between the germline ends. CDR3 size: 12 residues. The CDR3 coding sequence is TGTGCCAGTTGGGGTCCGGGCCATGAGCAGTTCTTC. Its translation is CASWGPGHEQFF.

The CDR3 loop is CASSGPADRAFF. In DNA, the CDR3 is TGTGCCAGCAGTGGACCGGCCGACAGGGCTTTCTTT. This chain connects TRBV28 to TRBJ1-1; possible D gene TRBD1, 6 bases. V was pared by 5 bases and J by 11 bases, with 15 bases between. The CDR3 totals 12 residues. The V gene's germline CDR1 is MDHEN and CDR2 SYDVKM.

CDR3 DNA sequence: TGTGCCTGGAGAGGCAGGTGGAGGAACACTGAAGCTTTCTTT. This sequence encodes CAWRGRWRNTEAFF. This sequence joins TRBV30 and TRBJ1-1, with unresolved D. V was pared by 3 bases and J by 1 base, with 12 bases between. Germline CDR1 and CDR2: GTSNPN and SVGIG (reference sequence). This CDR3 has 14 amino acids.

Comment on this clonotype: Possible read error: a much larger clone is one base away. This chain connects TRBV12-3 or TRBV12-4 to TRBJ1-5; D remains unclear. Trimming took 2 bases from V and 9 from J, leaving 14 bases between them. The CDR3 loop spans 14 amino acids. The CDR3 DNA follows: TGTGCCAGCAGTTTATGGCAGGCGGGTGGGCCCCAGCATTTT. Translation: CASSLWQAGGPQHF.

CDR3 amino acids: CASSLAIRSNEQFF. Written as DNA, the CDR3 is TGTGCCAGCAGCTTAGCAATAAGGTCCAATGAGCAGTTCTTC. The chain has TRBV11-2 and TRBJ2-1; no clear D. CDR3 length: 14 amino acids. Trimming took off 1 base at V and 6 bases at J, with 10 bases between the two ends. Germline loops: CDR1 SGHAT, CDR2 FQNNGV.

The CDR3, as DNA: TGCAGTGCTAGAGTCGGACTATCAATCGGCAATGAGCAGTTCTTC. Its translation is CSARVGLSIGNEQFF. The J gene is TRBJ2-1, the V gene TRBV20-1; D possibly corresponds to TRBD2 (6 bases). The CDR3 extends over 15 amino acids. Germline assignment: CDR1 DFQATT and CDR2 SNEGSKA (reference sequence). V lost 1 base to trimming and J lost 6 bases, with 16 bases between them.

The rearrangement joins TRBV9 to TRBJ2-2; the D gene is possibly TRBD2 (7 bases). This CDR3 spans 15 amino acids. Trimming pared 0 bases from V and 4 bases from J, leaving 10 bases between. CDR1 and CDR2 from the germline V gene are SGDLS and YYNGEE. CDR3 region: CASSVVGGPTGELFF. The DNA of the CDR3 is TGTGCCAGCAGCGTAGTCGGGGGGCCCACCGGGGAGCTGTTTTTT.

The chain combines TRBV12-3 or TRBV12-4 with TRBJ1-1; TRBD1 might be the D (6 bases). The CDR3 has 19 residues. V was shortened by 2 bases and J by 0 bases, with 22 bases between the two germline ends. CDR3 sequence: CASSLLVILQGGMNTEAFF. Here the CDR3 DNA reads TGTGCCAGCAGTTTACTTGTGATCCTACAGGGCGGAATGAACACTGAAGCTTTCTTT.

This chain links TRBV5-6 with TRBJ2-7; D possibly uses TRBD1 or TRBD2 (5 bases each). CDR1 and CDR2 (germline): SGHDT, YYEEEE. Trimming took off 4 bases at V and 3 bases at J, with 20 bases between the two ends. This CDR3 contains 16 residues. Here the CDR3 reads CASSVAGTPGGYEQYF. The CDR3 coding sequence is TGTGCCAGCAGCGTGGCCGGGACCCCGGGTGGCTACGAGCAGTACTTC.

This clonotype appeared a few times. This sequence joins TRBV3-1 and TRBJ2-2; TRBD2 agrees at 9 bases. Germline trimming cut 4 bases from V and 3 bases from J; bases unmatched to any gene: 9. Germline CDR1 LGHDT, CDR2 YNNKEL (reference sequence). This CDR3 has 17 amino acids. The CDR3 sequence is CASSLIPSGVHTGELFF. The CDR3 DNA sequence: TGTGCCAGCAGCCTCATTCCTAGCGGGGTTCACACCGGGGAGCTGTTTTTT.